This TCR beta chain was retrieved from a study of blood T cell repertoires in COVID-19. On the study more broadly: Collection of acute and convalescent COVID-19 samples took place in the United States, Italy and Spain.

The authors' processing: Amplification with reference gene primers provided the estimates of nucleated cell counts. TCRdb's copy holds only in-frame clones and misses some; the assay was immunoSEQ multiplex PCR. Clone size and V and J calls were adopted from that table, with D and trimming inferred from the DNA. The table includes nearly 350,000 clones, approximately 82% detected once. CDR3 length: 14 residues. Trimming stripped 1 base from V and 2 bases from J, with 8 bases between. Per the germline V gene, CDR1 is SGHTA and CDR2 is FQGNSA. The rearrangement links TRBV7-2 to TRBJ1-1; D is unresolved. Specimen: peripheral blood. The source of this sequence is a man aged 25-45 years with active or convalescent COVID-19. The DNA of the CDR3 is TGTGCCAGCAGCTTAGGGGTTAGCAACACTGAAGCTTTCTTT. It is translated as CASSLGVSNTEAFF.